This TCR beta chain was sequenced during a study of blood T cell repertoires in COVID-19. Overall study: The cDNA or gDNA used as material had been derived from T cells, B-cell-depleted T cells, or PBMCs.

Patients from Seattle were sampled longitudinally, starting during active infection. Repertoires were generated with immunoSEQ multiplex PCR, while TCRdb's copy carries only in-frame clones and drops some. The table shows around 400,000 clones, with roughly 86% occurring only once. CDR1 is SGHNT and CDR2 is YYREEE in the germline V gene (reference sequence). J gave up 5 bases and V 7 bases, and 7 bases lay outside the gene matches. The CDR3 extends over 13 amino acids. This TCR derives from a woman aged 25-40 years with COVID-19, enrolled during active disease. The genes are TRBV5-4 and TRBJ2-5, with TRBD2 matching 8 bases. The sample consisted of peripheral blood. The CDR3 DNA is TGTGCCAGCCGGAGCGGGAGTTTGGAGACCCAGTACTTC. Protein product: CASRSGSLETQYF.